The 26 T cell receptor beta chains given below trace back to one sample, sequenced in a study of identical twins. TCRdb passed the 5' RACE reads through MiXCR, listing each CDR3 protein once. The table has under 350,000 distinct CDR3 sequences, nearly 9.5% seen once. The sample was also reused in another study, on yellow fever vaccine responses in identical twins.

Material: CD8+ T cells sorted from blood. These receptors were obtained from a woman younger than 30 in good health.

This clonotype was seen a few times. The rearrangement links TRBV6-2 or TRBV6-3 to TRBJ2-3; D is unresolved. Per the germline V gene, CDR1 is MNHEY and CDR2 is SVGEGT. Trimming shortened V by 4 bases and J by 1 base, and 6 bases separated the two germline ends. The CDR3 extends over 13 amino acids. CDR3 DNA: TGTGCCAGCAGTTCAGATCGCACAGATACGCAGTATTTT. Translating it yields CASSSDRTDTQYF.

V gene TRBV27 combines with J gene TRBJ2-3; the match to TRBD1 covers 10 bases. Germline V CDR1 and CDR2: MNHEY, SMNVEV (reference sequence). This CDR3 contains 15 residues. V was clipped by 5 bases and J by 7 bases; unmatched bases: 9. For the CDR3, the DNA is TGTGCCAGCAGTCAAGCTGGACAGGGGGATAATACGCAGTATTTT. Translating gives CASSQAGQGDNTQYF.

This clonotype was observed a handful of times. The rearrangement uses TRBV4-3 and TRBJ2-7; no firm D call. Trimming took off 1 base at V and 2 bases at J, with 9 bases between the two ends. CDR1 is LGHNA and CDR2 is YSLEER in the germline V gene. This CDR3 contains 14 residues. The CDR3 DNA reads as TGCGCCAGCAGCCAAGGGGCAGAGGCCTACGAGCAGTACTTC. This sequence encodes CASSQGAEAYEQYF.

This chain uses TRBV5-1 with TRBJ2-3; possibly TRBD1 or TRBD2 for D (5 bases each). Trimming took 6 bases from V and 0 from J, leaving 14 bases between them. Germline V CDR1 and CDR2: SGHRS, YFSETQ. The CDR3 has 15 residues. This chain's CDR3 is CASNLWDGSTDTQYF. The CDR3 nucleotides are TGCGCCAGCAACTTATGGGACGGCAGCACAGATACGCAGTATTTT.

This clonotype was seen many times. The chain has TRBV20-1 and TRBJ2-3, with D possibly being TRBD2 (6 bases). V was clipped by 1 base and J by 0 bases, with 11 bases between them. The CDR3 loop spans 15 amino acids. CDR1 and CDR2 (germline): DFQATT, SNEGSKA (reference sequence). CDR3 amino acids: CSARVGGSSTDTQYF. The CDR3 nucleotides read TGCAGTGCTAGAGTCGGGGGTTCTAGCACAGATACGCAGTATTTT.

The genes are TRBV6-2 or TRBV6-3 and TRBJ2-1; a weak D match, TRBD1 (6 bases). The germline V gene has CDR1 MNHEY and CDR2 SVGEGT. The CDR3 runs to 16 residues. Between the trimmed V and J ends, which lost 2 bases and 8 bases, there was a span of 19 bases. The CDR3: CASSYMAGDLRDEQFF. The DNA for the CDR3 is TGTGCCAGCAGTTACATGGCAGGGGATTTGAGGGATGAGCAGTTCTTC.

The sample holds many counts of this clonotype. The genes are TRBV7-2 and TRBJ2-7; no definite D call. In germline, CDR1 is SGHTA, CDR2 FQGNSA. The CDR3 covers 12 residues. V dropped 5 bases and J dropped 4 bases, with 9 bases sitting between them. The CDR3 spells CASSEEVYEQYF. The CDR3 region has the DNA TGTGCCAGCAGCGAAGAAGTGTACGAGCAGTACTTC.

This clonotype appeared many times. The genes are TRBV9 and TRBJ1-2; D not resolved. Trimming pared 0 bases from V and 8 bases from J, leaving 5 bases between. Looked up from germline, CDR1 is SGDLS and CDR2 is YYNGEE. The CDR3 sequence is 11 residues long. The CDR3: CASSVDGGYTF. CDR3 nucleotide sequence: TGTGCCAGCAGCGTAGATGGGGGCTACACCTTC.

This clonotype was picked up a small number of times. The V call is TRBV4-3, the J call TRBJ2-1, with D tentatively TRBD1 (6 bases). The CDR3 has 17 residues. Trimming cost V 0 bases and J 0 bases, with 12 bases left between them. Germline V gives CDR1 LGHNA, CDR2 YSLEER. CDR3 sequence (DNA): TGCGCCAGCAGCCAAGATACAGGGCCCAACTCCTACAATGAGCAGTTCTTC. Protein product: CASSQDTGPNSYNEQFF.

This chain joins TRBV29-1 and TRBJ2-1; D is unclear. V dropped 7 bases and J dropped 0 bases, with 10 bases sitting between them. The CDR3 is made up of 13 amino acids. Germline assignment: CDR1 SQVTM and CDR2 ANQGSEA. This chain's CDR3 is CSGFPSSYNEQFF. CDR3 bases: TGCAGCGGCTTCCCTAGCTCCTACAATGAGCAGTTCTTC.

This clonotype was counted a few times. The V and J genes are TRBV20-1 and TRBJ2-7; D ambiguous. Germline V gene data show CDR1 as DFQATT and CDR2 as SNEGSKA (reference sequence). Between the trimmed V and J ends, which lost 4 bases and 1 base, there was a span of 20 bases. The length of the CDR3 is 16 residues. In DNA form, the CDR3 reads TGCAGTGCTATAGGCGACGATTCCCTTATATCCTACGAGCAGTACTTC. Its protein is CSAIGDDSLISYEQYF.

This clonotype was picked up many times. This rearrangement joins TRBV29-1 to TRBJ2-3; D unclear. Trimming pared 4 bases from V and 6 bases from J, leaving 14 bases between. The CDR3 has 13 residues. Germline-derived CDR1 and CDR2 are SQVTM and ANQGSEA. Here the CDR3 reads CSVVFPVDDTQYF. The CDR3 DNA reads TGCAGCGTTGTGTTTCCGGTTGATGATACGCAGTATTTT.

This clonotype turned up a few times. CDR3 nucleotides: TGCGCCAGCAGCTTGCGTATGGGATCGTGGGAGCAGTACTTC. Its protein is CASSLRMGSWEQYF. The J gene is TRBJ2-7, the V gene TRBV5-1; D ambiguous. This CDR3 is built from 14 residues. Germline CDR1 is SGHRS and CDR2 is YFSETQ. The ends were cut back, 1 base at V and 7 bases at J, with 15 bases in the middle.

This clonotype was found many times. This chain links TRBV2 with TRBJ2-7; TRBD2 is a possible D gene (6 bases). V lost 1 base and J 6 bases, leaving 16 bases between the germline ends. CDR1 and CDR2 from the germline V gene are SNHLY and FYNNEI. The CDR3 covers 15 residues. CDR3 sequence: CASSEGSGGLSEQYF. In DNA form, the CDR3 reads TGTGCCAGCAGTGAAGGTAGCGGAGGCCTCTCCGAGCAGTACTTC.

This clonotype was seen more than once but under ten times. V usage is TRBV6-1 and J usage is TRBJ2-7, with 9 nucleotides matching TRBD1. There are 15 residues in the CDR3. The V gene end was trimmed by 2 bases and the J gene end by 4 bases; junction bases not matched to a gene: 6. Germline loops: CDR1 MNHNS, CDR2 SASEGT. The CDR3 region has the DNA TGTGCCAGCAGTGAAAGTGGGACAGGGAGTTACGAGCAGTACTTC. It is translated as CASSESGTGSYEQYF.

There are a few counts of this clonotype. The chain links TRBV12-3 or TRBV12-4 to TRBJ2-5, with 11 positions matching TRBD2. The ends lost 6 bases at V and 0 bases at J; junction bases unmatched: 18. The CDR3 length is 20 residues. The CDR3 spells CASSETTSGSPNPYQETQYF. CDR3 coding DNA: TGTGCCAGCAGCGAGACAACTAGCGGGAGTCCAAACCCGTACCAAGAGACCCAGTACTTC.

This clonotype was seen at least ten times. The V gene is TRBV14, the J gene TRBJ2-7; D remains unclear. Germline lookup yields CDR1 SGHDN and CDR2 FVKESK. The CDR3 extends over 14 amino acids. Trimming stripped 3 bases from V and 2 bases from J, with 11 bases between. The CDR3 sequence: CASSQERLAYEQYF. Written as DNA, the CDR3 is TGTGCCAGCAGCCAGGAGAGGCTAGCCTACGAGCAGTACTTC.

The sample holds a few counts of this clonotype. The rearrangement uses TRBV15 and TRBJ1-1; D not resolved. Trimming stripped 0 bases from V and 1 base from J, with 6 bases between. The CDR3 contains 14 residues. Germline V gives CDR1 LNHNV, CDR2 YYDKDF (reference sequence). CDR3 DNA: TGTGCCACCAGCAGAGATCGGGGGAACACTGAAGCTTTCTTT. Amino acid sequence: CATSRDRGNTEAFF.

V and J are TRBV6-2 or TRBV6-3 and TRBJ2-3; 9 nucleotides match TRBD2. The V and J ends lost 8 bases and 3 bases, in that order; junction bases with no gene match: 9. In germline, CDR1 is MNHEY, CDR2 SVGEGT. The CDR3 consists of 15 residues. This chain's CDR3 is CASLTASGTTDTQYF. CDR3 nucleotide sequence: TGTGCCAGCCTTACAGCTAGCGGGACGACAGATACGCAGTATTTT.

This clonotype was seen at least ten times. The chain has TRBV12-3 or TRBV12-4 and TRBJ1-2; D remains ambiguous. V lost 7 bases and J 5 bases, leaving 8 bases between the germline ends. This CDR3 has 11 amino acids. In DNA form, the CDR3 reads TGTGCCAGCAAAACCCTATATGGCTACACCTTC. Its translation: CASKTLYGYTF.

The table lists this clonotype with many counts. The chain links TRBV20-1 to TRBJ2-5; TRBD1 is a possible D gene (6 bases). The germline V gene has CDR1 DFQATT and CDR2 SNEGSKA (reference sequence). The CDR3 is 14 amino acids. Trimming left V 5 bases short and J 5 bases short, with 18 bases between. CDR3 sequence: CSARSGTQGETQYF. The CDR3 region has the DNA TGCAGTGCTCGATCCGGGACCCAGGGGGAGACCCAGTACTTC.

In its sample, this clonotype was seen a few times. This sequence joins TRBV15 and TRBJ2-1; D may match TRBD1 or TRBD2 (6 bases each). This CDR3 spans 15 amino acids. V shed 5 bases and J shed 5 bases, with 16 bases lying between them. Looked up from germline, CDR1 is LNHNV and CDR2 is YYDKDF (reference sequence). The CDR3 DNA follows: TGTGCCACCAGCCGGGGGCCCATGGAGGACAATGAGCAGTTCTTC. Its protein product is CATSRGPMEDNEQFF.

This clonotype came up a few times. The chain has TRBV28 and TRBJ2-7, with TRBD1 matching over 8 bases. The CDR3 contains 16 residues. Trimming removed 2 bases from V and 5 bases from J; junction bases left unmatched: 11. Germline lookup yields CDR1 MDHEN and CDR2 SYDVKM. CDR3 sequence (DNA): TGTGCCAGCAGTTTACGGACAGGGCCCCCTCCGGACGAGCAGTACTTC. This gives the protein CASSLRTGPPPDEQYF. Using reference TRBV28 and TRBJ2-7 for the parts outside the CDR3, the full variable domain is DVKVTQSSRYLVKRTGEKVFLECVQDMDHENMFWYRQDPGLGLRLIYFSYDVKMKEKGDIPEGYSVSREKKERFSLILESASTNQTSMYLCASSLRTGPPPDEQYFGPGTRLTVT.

This clonotype came up many times. This chain uses TRBV15 with TRBJ2-2; possible D gene TRBD1, 6 bases. Trimming removed 0 bases at V and 3 bases at J, with 17 bases between. CDR3 length: 18 amino acids. Germline lookup yields CDR1 LNHNV and CDR2 YYDKDF (reference sequence). The DNA of the CDR3 is TGTGCCACCAGCAGAGATCCTAGGGGGAGTTCTGACACCGGGGAGCTGTTTTTT. Translated, it gives CATSRDPRGSSDTGELFF.

In its sample, this clonotype was seen a few times. V usage is TRBV27 and J usage is TRBJ2-1; D unclear. The CDR3 runs 14 residues. Germline V gene lookup returns CDR1 MNHEY and CDR2 SMNVEV (reference sequence). V lost 5 bases and J lost 9, with 17 bases in between. The CDR3 here is CASSPQTWAIEQFF. As DNA, the CDR3 is TGTGCCAGCAGTCCCCAAACGTGGGCGATTGAGCAGTTCTTC.

This clonotype was seen many times. The V gene is TRBV5-1, the J gene TRBJ2-7, with TRBD2 matching 7 bases. Germline CDR1 is SGHRS and CDR2 is YFSETQ. The CDR3 length is 17 residues. V was clipped by 0 bases and J by 3 bases; unmatched bases: 12. CDR3 DNA sequence: TGCGCCAGCAGCTTGGGGAGCCTGACTAGCACTATCTACGAGCAGTACTTC. Amino acid sequence: CASSLGSLTSTIYEQYF.